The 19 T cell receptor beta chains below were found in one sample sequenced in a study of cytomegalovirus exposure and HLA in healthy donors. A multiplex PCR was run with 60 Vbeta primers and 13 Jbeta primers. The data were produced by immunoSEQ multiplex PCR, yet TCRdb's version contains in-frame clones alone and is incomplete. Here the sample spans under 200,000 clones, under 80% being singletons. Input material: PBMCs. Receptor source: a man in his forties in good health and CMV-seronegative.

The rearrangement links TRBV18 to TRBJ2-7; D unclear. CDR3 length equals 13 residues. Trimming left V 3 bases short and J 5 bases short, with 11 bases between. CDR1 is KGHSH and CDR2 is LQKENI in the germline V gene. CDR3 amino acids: CASSPILSDEQYF. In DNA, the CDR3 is TGTGCCAGCTCACCCATCCTGAGCGACGAGCAGTACTTC.

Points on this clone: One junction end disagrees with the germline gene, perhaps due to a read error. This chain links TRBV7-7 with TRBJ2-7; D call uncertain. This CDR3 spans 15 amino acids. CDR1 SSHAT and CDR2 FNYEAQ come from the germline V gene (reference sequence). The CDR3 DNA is TGTGCTAGCAGCTTGGCCCCGTCAAGCTCCTACGAGCAGTACTTC. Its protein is CASSLAPSSSYEQYF.

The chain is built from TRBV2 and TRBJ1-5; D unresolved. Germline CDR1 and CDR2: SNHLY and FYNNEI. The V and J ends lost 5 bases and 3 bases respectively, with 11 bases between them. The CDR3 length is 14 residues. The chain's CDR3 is CASSITSANQPQHF. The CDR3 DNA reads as TGTGCCAGCAGTATTACTTCTGCCAATCAGCCCCAGCATTTT.

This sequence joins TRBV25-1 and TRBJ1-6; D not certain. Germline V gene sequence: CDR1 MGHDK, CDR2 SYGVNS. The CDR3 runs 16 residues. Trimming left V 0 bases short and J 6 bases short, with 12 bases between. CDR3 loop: CASSEYLGRGNSPLHF. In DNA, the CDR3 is TGTGCCAGCAGTGAATATCTCGGGCGGGGTAATTCACCCCTCCACTTT.

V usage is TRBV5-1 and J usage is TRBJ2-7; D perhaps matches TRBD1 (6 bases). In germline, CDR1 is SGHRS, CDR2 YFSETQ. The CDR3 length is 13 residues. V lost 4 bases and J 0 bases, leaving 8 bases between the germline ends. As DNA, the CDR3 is TGCGCCAGCAGCGACAGGAGCTCCTACGAGCAGTACTTC. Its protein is CASSDRSSYEQYF.

In DNA, the CDR3 is TGTGCCAGCAGCCGTGAGGAGGGTACTCCACCCCTCCACTTT. It codes for CASSREEGTPPLHF. The J gene is TRBJ1-6, the V gene TRBV7-6; D remains ambiguous. CDR1 is SGHVS, CDR2 FNYEAQ, per germline. This CDR3 spans 14 amino acids. The V and J ends lost 5 bases and 11 bases respectively, with 16 bases between them.

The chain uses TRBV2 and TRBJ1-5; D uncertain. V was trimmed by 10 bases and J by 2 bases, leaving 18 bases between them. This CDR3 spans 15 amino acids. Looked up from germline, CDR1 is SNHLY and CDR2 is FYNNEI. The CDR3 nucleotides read TGTGCCACTTCGGAGGGTCAGGCACGCAATCAGCCCCAGCATTTT. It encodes CATSEGQARNQPQHF.

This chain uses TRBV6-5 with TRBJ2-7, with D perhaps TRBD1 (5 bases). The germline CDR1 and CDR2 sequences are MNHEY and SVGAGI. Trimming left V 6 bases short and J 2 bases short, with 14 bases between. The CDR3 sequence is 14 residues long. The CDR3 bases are TGTGCCAGCAGGCTACAGGCGAACACCTACGAGCAGTACTTC. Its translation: CASRLQANTYEQYF.

As DNA, the CDR3 is TGTGCCATCAGTGAGAGGGACAGGGAGGGCAATGAGCAGTTCTTC. Translating gives CAISERDREGNEQFF. The chain recombines TRBV10-3 with TRBJ2-1, with 9 bases fitting TRBD1. CDR1 is ENHRY, CDR2 SYGVKD, per germline. Germline trimming cut 2 bases from V and 6 bases from J; bases unmatched to any gene: 5. There are 15 residues in the CDR3.

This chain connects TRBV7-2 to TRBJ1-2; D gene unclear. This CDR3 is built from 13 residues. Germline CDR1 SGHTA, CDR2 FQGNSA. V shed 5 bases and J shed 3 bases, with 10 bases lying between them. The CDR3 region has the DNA TGTGCCAGCAGCCCTGACATGTACTATGGCTACACCTTC. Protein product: CASSPDMYYGYTF.

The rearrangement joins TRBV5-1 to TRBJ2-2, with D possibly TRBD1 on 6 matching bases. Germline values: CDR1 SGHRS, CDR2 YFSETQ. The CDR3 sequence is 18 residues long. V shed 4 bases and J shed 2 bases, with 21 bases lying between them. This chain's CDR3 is CASSNPSGTRPNTGELFF. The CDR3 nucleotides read TGCGCCAGCAGCAACCCCTCCGGGACAAGACCCAACACCGGGGAGCTGTTTTTT.

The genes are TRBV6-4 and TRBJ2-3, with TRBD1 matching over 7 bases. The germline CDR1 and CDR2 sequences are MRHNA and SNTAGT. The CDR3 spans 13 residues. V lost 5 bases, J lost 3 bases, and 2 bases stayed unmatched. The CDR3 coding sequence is TGTGCCAGCAGTTTGGACAGGACAGATACGCAGTATTTT. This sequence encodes CASSLDRTDTQYF.

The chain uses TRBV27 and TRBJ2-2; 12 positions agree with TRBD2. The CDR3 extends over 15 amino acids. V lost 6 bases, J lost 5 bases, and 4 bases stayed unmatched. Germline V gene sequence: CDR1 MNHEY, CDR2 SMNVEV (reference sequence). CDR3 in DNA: TGTGCCAGCAGGCTAGCGGGGGGGAGTACCGGGGAGCTGTTTTTT. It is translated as CASRLAGGSTGELFF.

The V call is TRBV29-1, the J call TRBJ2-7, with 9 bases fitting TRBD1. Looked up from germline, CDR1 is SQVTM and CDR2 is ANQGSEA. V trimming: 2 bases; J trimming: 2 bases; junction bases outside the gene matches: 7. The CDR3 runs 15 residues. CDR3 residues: CSVEKQGAVTYEQYF. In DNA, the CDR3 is TGCAGCGTTGAAAAACAGGGGGCAGTTACCTACGAGCAGTACTTC.

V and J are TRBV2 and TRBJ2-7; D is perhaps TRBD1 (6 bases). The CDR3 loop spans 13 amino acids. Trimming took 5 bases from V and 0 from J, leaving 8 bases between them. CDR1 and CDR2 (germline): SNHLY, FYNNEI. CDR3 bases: TGTGCCAGCAGTAGGGACAACTCCTACGAGCAGTACTTC. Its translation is CASSRDNSYEQYF.

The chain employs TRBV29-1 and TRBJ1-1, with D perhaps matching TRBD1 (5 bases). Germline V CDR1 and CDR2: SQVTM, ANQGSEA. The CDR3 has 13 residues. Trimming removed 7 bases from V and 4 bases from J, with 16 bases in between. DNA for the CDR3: TGCAGCGGGGTGCAGGGCTGGGGCACTGAAGCTTTCTTT. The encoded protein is CSGVQGWGTEAFF.

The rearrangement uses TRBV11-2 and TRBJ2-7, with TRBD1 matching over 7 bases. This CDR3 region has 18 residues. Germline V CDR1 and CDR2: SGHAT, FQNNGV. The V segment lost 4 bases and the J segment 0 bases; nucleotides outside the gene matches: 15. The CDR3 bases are TGTGCCAGCAGCTCACCGACAGGGCTCCCCCCCAGCTCCTACGAGCAGTACTTC. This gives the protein CASSSPTGLPPSSYEQYF.

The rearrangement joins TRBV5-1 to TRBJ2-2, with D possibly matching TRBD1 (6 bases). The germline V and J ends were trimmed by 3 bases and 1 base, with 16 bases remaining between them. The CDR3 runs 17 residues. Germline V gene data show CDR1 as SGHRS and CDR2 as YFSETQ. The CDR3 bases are TGCGCCAGCAGCTCGGGACACCTACCAAGGAACACCGGGGAGCTGTTTTTT. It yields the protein CASSSGHLPRNTGELFF.

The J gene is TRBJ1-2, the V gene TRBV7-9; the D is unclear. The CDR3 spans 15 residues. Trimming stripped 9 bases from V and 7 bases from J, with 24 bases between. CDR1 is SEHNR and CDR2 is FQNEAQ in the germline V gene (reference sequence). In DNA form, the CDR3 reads TGTGCCAGAGAACCACTAGGCGAAATCTCTCGTGGCTACACCTTC. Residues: CAREPLGEISRGYTF.